The rows below give T cell receptor beta chains drawn from one sample of a study of CD8 T cells in ankylosing spondylitis. In TCRdb, the 5' RACE reads were re-called with MiXCR into one record per CDR3 protein. The sample lists about 260,000 distinct CDR3 sequences, 24% occurring once. The sample comprised blood, either unsorted or a sorted T cell fraction (not recorded which). These receptors all stem from a male donor with ankylosing spondylitis or in good health (not recorded which). Both conserved end residues are trimmed from each CDR3. A clone size is listed for some rows: how often the clone was seen (once, few, many), or a class if it is expanded.

clone_size	v_call	j_call	cdr3_aa
.	TRBV6-1	TRBJ2-6	ASRGGGSGANVLT
few	TRBV4-2	TRBJ2-1	ASSRGSGEYNEQF
many	TRBV24-1	TRBJ2-1	ATSDFPQLGDESYNEQF
.	TRBV29-1	TRBJ2-2	SVAGGGELF
.	TRBV20-1	TRBJ2-7	SARDPVGTTKRDEQY
.	TRBV15	TRBJ2-7	ATSRGQNTYEQY
.	TRBV29-1	TRBJ2-7	SVEGWGEDGEQY
few	TRBV20-1	TRBJ2-3	SARRTGEDTQY
many	TRBV12-3/TRBV12-4	TRBJ1-1	ASSLRENTEAF
few	TRBV12-3/TRBV12-4	TRBJ2-3	ASSLQRGAYTDTQY
.	TRBV19	TRBJ2-1	ASSRDSLSYNEQF
few	TRBV2	TRBJ1-1	ASSASGGNTEAF
many	TRBV10-3	TRBJ1-1	AAHQGAESILNTEAF
many	TRBV20-1	TRBJ2-5	SAHSGGQETQY